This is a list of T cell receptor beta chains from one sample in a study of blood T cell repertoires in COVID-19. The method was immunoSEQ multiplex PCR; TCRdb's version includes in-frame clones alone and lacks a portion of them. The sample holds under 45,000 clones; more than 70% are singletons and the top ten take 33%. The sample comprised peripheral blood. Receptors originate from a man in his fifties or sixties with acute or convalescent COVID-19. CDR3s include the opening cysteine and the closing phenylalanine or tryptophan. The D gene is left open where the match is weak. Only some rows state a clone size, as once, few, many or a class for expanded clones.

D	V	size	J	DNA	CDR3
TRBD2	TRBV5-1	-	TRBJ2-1	TGCGCCAGTAGGACTAGCGGGAGCGAGTGGGAGCAGTTCTTC	CASRTSGSEWEQFF
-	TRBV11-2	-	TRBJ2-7	TGTGCCAGCAGCTCAGGGTTCCACGAGCAGTACTTC	CASSSGFHEQYF
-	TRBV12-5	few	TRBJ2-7	TGTGCTAGTGGTTTGGACAGTTCCTACGAGCAGTACTTC	CASGLDSSYEQYF
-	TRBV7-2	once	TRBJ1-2	TGTGCCAGCAGCTTAGGGTCTCAGGCCGGTGGCTACACCTTC	CASSLGSQAGGYTF
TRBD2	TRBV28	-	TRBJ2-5	TGTGCCAGCATCGGGAGGGCCGGAGAGACCCAGTACTTC	CASIGRAGETQYF
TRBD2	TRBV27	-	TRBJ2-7	TGTGCCAGCAGTAAACCGGGACTAGCCGCCTACGAGCAGTACTTC	CASSKPGLAAYEQYF
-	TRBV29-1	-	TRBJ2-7	TGCGCAGCGTCGGAAAGCTCCTACGAGCAGTACTTC	CAASESSYEQYF
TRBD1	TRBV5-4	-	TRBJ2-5	TGTGCCAGCAGCGTAAAAGCAGGGGGCGTAGAGACCCAGTACTTC	CASSVKAGGVETQYF
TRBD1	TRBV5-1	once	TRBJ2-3	TGCGCCAGCAGCAGGACAGGGGGGACAGATACGCAGTATTTT	CASSRTGGTDTQYF
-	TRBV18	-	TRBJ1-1	TGTGCCAGCTCAGTTTCAATGAACACTGAAGCTTTCTTT	CASSVSMNTEAFF
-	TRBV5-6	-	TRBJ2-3	TGTGCCAGCAGCCGTCGGACAGCCGTCACAGATACGCAGTATTTT	CASSRRTAVTDTQYF
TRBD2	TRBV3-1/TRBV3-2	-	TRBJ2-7	TGTGCCAGCAGCCCCGGACTAGGGTTGTACGAGCAGTACTTC	CASSPGLGLYEQYF
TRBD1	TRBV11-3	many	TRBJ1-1	TGTGCCAGCACCCCCGACAGGGGAGTTTTGGAAGCTTTCTTT	CASTPDRGVLEAFF
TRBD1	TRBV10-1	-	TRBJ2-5	TGCGCCAGCAGTGAGTCGGTGGGGACAGGGGCCCTCGGGGCCCAGTACTTC	CASSESVGTGALGAQYF
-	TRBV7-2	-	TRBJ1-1	TGTGCCAGCAGCTTCATCAGGGAAACTGAAGCTTTCTTT	CASSFIRETEAFF
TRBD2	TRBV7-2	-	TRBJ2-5	TGTGCCAGCAGCTTAGACAGCGGGAGTGGGGAGACCCAGTACTTC	CASSLDSGSGETQYF
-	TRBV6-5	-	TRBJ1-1	TGTGCCAGCAGTTACCGGAGAGAGAACACTGAAGCTTTCTTT	CASSYRRENTEAFF
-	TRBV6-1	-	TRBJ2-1	TGTGCCAGCAGTGTCTCACAGGGCGTTGAGCAGTTCTTC	CASSVSQGVEQFF
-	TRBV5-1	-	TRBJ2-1	TGCGCCAGCAGCTTGGTAGGGGACAATGAGCAGTTCTTC	CASSLVGDNEQFF
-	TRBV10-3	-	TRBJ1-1	TGTGCCATCAGAGCCACAGGGATTAACACTGAAGCTTTCTTT	CAIRATGINTEAFF
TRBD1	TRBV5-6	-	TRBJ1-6	TGTGCCAGCAGCTTGGAATCAGGGGGGAATTCACCCCTCCACTTT	CASSLESGGNSPLHF
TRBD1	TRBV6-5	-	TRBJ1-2	TGTGCCAGCAGCGTAAGGACAGGGGGATATGGCTACACCTTC	CASSVRTGGYGYTF
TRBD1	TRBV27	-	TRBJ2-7	TGTGCCAGCAGAGGGACAGGGGACACCTACGAGCAGTACTTC	CASRGTGDTYEQYF
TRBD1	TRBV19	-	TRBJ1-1	TGTGCCAGTAGAATGGGACAGGGAAGGAACACTGAAGCTTTCTTT	CASRMGQGRNTEAFF
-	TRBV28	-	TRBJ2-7	TGTGCCAGCTCAGACAAATACGAGCAGTACTTC	CASSDKYEQYF
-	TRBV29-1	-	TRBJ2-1	TGCAGCGTTGGAATCGGGAGCTCCTACAATGAGCAGTTCTTC	CSVGIGSSYNEQFF